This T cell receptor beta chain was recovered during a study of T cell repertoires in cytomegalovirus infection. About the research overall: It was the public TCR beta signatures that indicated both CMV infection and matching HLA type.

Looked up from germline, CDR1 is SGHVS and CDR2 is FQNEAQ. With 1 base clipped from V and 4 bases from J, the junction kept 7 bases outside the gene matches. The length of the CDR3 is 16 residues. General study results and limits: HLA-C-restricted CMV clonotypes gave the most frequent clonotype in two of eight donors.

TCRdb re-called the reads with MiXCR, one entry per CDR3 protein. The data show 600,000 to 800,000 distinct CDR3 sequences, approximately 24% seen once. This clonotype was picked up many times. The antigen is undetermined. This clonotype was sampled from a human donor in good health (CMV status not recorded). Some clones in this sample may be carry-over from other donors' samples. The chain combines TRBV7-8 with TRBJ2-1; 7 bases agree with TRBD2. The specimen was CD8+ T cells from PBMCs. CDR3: CASSLGRGVGYNEQFF. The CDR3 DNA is TGTGCCAGCAGCTTAGGACGGGGGGTGGGTTACAATGAGCAGTTCTTC.